Shown below are 23 T cell receptor beta chains from a single sample sequenced in a study of blood T cell repertoires in COVID-19. Only in-frame clones appear in the TCRdb table, and some are missing; sequencing was by immunoSEQ multiplex PCR. The sample gives fewer than 200,000 clones, 84% of which show up once; under 13% is in the top ten. The material sequenced was peripheral blood. The receptors were gathered from a man aged 70-80 years with active or convalescent COVID-19.

This rearrangement joins TRBV5-5 to TRBJ1-3; possible D gene TRBD1, 6 bases. The CDR3 is made up of 16 amino acids. Germline values: CDR1 SGHKS, CDR2 YYEKEE (reference sequence). Trimming took off 4 bases at V and 0 bases at J, with 14 bases between the two ends. CDR3 sequence: CASSTDSNLSGNTIYF. CDR3 nucleotide sequence: TGTGCCAGCAGCACGGACAGCAACCTCTCTGGAAACACCATATATTTT. Supplemented by reference TRBV5-5 and TRBJ1-3, the full variable domain reads DAGVTQSPTHLIKTRGQQVTLRCSPISGHKSVSWYQQVLGQGPQFIFQYYEKEERGRGNFPDRFSARQFPNYSSELNVNALLLGDSALYLCASSTDSNLSGNTIYFGEGSWLTVV.

This clone appeared a single time. The chain uses TRBV9 and TRBJ2-3; 7 bases align to TRBD2. CDR3 length: 15 residues. CDR1 and CDR2 (germline): SGDLS, YYNGEE. The V segment lost 2 bases and the J segment 1 base; nucleotides outside the gene matches: 4. The CDR3 sequence: CASSVGTTRTDTQYF. CDR3 nucleotides: TGTGCCAGCAGCGTCGGGACTACCCGCACAGATACGCAGTATTTT.

The CDR3 sequence: CSASPYGTIPGNEQFF. CDR3 nucleotide sequence: TGCAGTGCTAGTCCCTACGGGACTATTCCAGGCAATGAGCAGTTCTTC. The chain is built from TRBV20-1 and TRBJ2-1, with 7 positions matching TRBD2. Per germline, CDR1 DFQATT and CDR2 SNEGSKA (reference sequence). V lost 3 bases to trimming and J lost 6 bases; unmatched junction nucleotides: 14. The CDR3 covers 16 residues.

The rearrangement uses TRBV18 and TRBJ2-7; weak D call: TRBD2 (6 bases). Trimming shortened V by 3 bases and J by 0 bases, and 6 bases separated the two germline ends. Germline CDR1 and CDR2: KGHSH and LQKENI. The CDR3 spans 13 residues. The CDR3 here is CASSPGLSYEQYF. CDR3 sequence (DNA): TGTGCCAGCTCACCGGGACTCTCCTACGAGCAGTACTTC.

This clone appeared a single time. V and J are TRBV24-1 and TRBJ2-3, with D perhaps TRBD2 (6 bases). The V gene's germline CDR1 is KGHDR and CDR2 SFDVKD. The germline V and J ends were trimmed by 3 bases and 1 base, with 10 bases remaining between them. The CDR3 covers 15 residues. The CDR3 sequence is CATSDRTGGTDTQYF. CDR3 coding DNA: TGTGCCACCAGTGATAGGACGGGGGGCACAGATACGCAGTATTTT.

V gene TRBV30 combines with J gene TRBJ2-1; 13 bases fit TRBD2. Germline CDR1 is GTSNPN and CDR2 is SVGIG (reference sequence). V was clipped by 7 bases and J by 10 bases; unmatched bases: 7. The CDR3 runs to 13 residues. Written as DNA, the CDR3 is TGTGCCTACAGACTAGCGGGAGGAGGGGAGCAGTTCTTC. This sequence encodes CAYRLAGGGEQFF.

This clone has only a few counts. This chain connects TRBV28 to TRBJ1-4, with a possible D match to TRBD1 (5 bases). This CDR3 region has 14 residues. Trimming cost V 3 bases and J 7 bases, with 12 bases left between them. In germline, CDR1 is MDHEN, CDR2 SYDVKM. In DNA, the CDR3 is TGTGCCAGCAGTTTTGGGGGGGGAGGTGAAAAACTGTTTTTT. Residues: CASSFGGGGEKLFF.

CDR3 sequence reads: CASSYDRGTEAFF. DNA for the CDR3: TGTGCCAGCAGCTACGACAGGGGCACTGAAGCTTTCTTT. This chain links TRBV7-3 with TRBJ1-1; 8 nucleotides agree with TRBD1. With V trimmed by 4 bases and J by 4 bases, 2 bases remained unmatched. CDR1 is SGHTA and CDR2 is FQGTGA in the germline V gene. This CDR3 region has 13 residues. Variable domain in full (rest from reference TRBV7-3 and TRBJ1-1): GAGVSQTPSNKVTEKGKYVELRCDPISGHTALYWYRQSLGQGPEFLIYFQGTGAADDSGLPNDRFFAVRPEGSVSTLKIQRTERGDSAVYLCASSYDRGTEAFFGQGTRLTVV.

The V call is TRBV7-2, the J call TRBJ1-2; 9 nucleotides match TRBD1. CDR1 SGHTA and CDR2 FQGNSA come from the germline V gene. The length of the CDR3 is 16 residues. Trimming took 5 bases from V and 1 from J; bases not matched to a gene: 8. The DNA of the CDR3 is TGTGCCAGCAGCGGGCGACCGGGACAGGGTAACTATGGCTACACCTTC. It translates to CASSGRPGQGNYGYTF.

This chain uses TRBV7-2 with TRBJ2-1, with no clear D. This CDR3 comprises 12 residues. Trimming removed 2 bases from V and 8 bases from J, with 7 bases in between. Per the germline V gene, CDR1 is SGHTA and CDR2 is FQGNSA. The DNA of the CDR3 is TGTGCCAGCAGCTTAATGTTCTATGAGCAGTTCTTC. Translating it yields CASSLMFYEQFF.

The chain uses TRBV27 and TRBJ2-1; TRBD2 might be the D (6 bases). Germline loops: CDR1 MNHEY, CDR2 SMNVEV (reference sequence). V was shortened by 2 bases and J by 0 bases, with 14 bases between the two germline ends. CDR3 length: 17 amino acids. For the CDR3, the DNA is TGTGCCAGCAGTTTAATTGGGCGGGGCAGCTCCTACAATGAGCAGTTCTTC. Residues: CASSLIGRGSSYNEQFF.

This chain uses TRBV28 with TRBJ2-3, with D hard to call. Per the germline V gene, CDR1 is MDHEN and CDR2 is SYDVKM. Trimming took 3 bases from V and 5 from J, leaving 15 bases between them. The CDR3 consists of 15 residues. The CDR3 sequence: CASSLVSGQRDTQYF. As DNA, the CDR3 is TGTGCCAGCAGTTTGGTGTCAGGCCAAAGAGATACGCAGTATTTT.

J is TRBJ2-3 and V is TRBV11-3; tentative D call: TRBD2 (6 bases). CDR3 length: 15 residues. The germline gives CDR1 SGHNT, CDR2 YENEEA. Between the trimmed V and J ends, which lost 5 bases and 4 bases, there was a span of 16 bases. The CDR3 protein is CASSRGIPGADTQYF. CDR3 DNA: TGTGCCAGCAGCCGCGGGATTCCCGGCGCAGATACGCAGTATTTT.

CDR3 region: CASLLMDRGIYTF. CDR3 nucleotide sequence: TGTGCCAGCCTCCTAATGGACAGGGGGATCTACACCTTC. The chain joins TRBV28 to TRBJ1-2, with 10 bases aligning to TRBD1. V dropped 8 bases and J dropped 10; count of bases not matched to a gene: 10. Germline CDR1 and CDR2: MDHEN and SYDVKM. This CDR3 comprises 13 residues.

This clone has just one count. This chain links TRBV6-2 or TRBV6-3 with TRBJ2-7; D call uncertain. Trimming removed 3 bases at V and 4 bases at J, with 7 bases between. Germline lookup yields CDR1 MNHEY and CDR2 SVGEGT. The CDR3 runs to 12 residues. CDR3 residues: CASSYIYYEQYF. In DNA, the CDR3 is TGTGCCAGCAGTTATATCTATTACGAGCAGTACTTC.

The chain couples TRBV5-1 to TRBJ2-7; TRBD2 matches 10 bases. The CDR3 totals 14 residues. Trimming removed 4 bases from V and 1 base from J; junction bases left unmatched: 2. Germline V lookup: CDR1 SGHRS, CDR2 YFSETQ. DNA for the CDR3: TGCGCCAGCAGCATGACTAGCGGGTCCTACGAGCAGTACTTC. Translating gives CASSMTSGSYEQYF. The variable domain in full, with the rest retrieved from reference TRBV5-1 and TRBJ2-7, is KAGVTQTPRYLIKTRGQQVTLSCSPISGHRSVSWYQQTPGQGLQFLFEYFSETQRNKGNFPGRFSGRQFSNSRSEMNVSTLELGDSALYLCASSMTSGSYEQYFGPGTRLTVT.

The sample holds a few counts of this clone. The V and J genes are TRBV7-9 and TRBJ2-1; the match to TRBD2 covers 14 bases. This CDR3 spans 15 amino acids. J lost 8 bases, V lost 5 bases, and 5 bases had no gene match. Germline V gene sequence: CDR1 SEHNR, CDR2 FQNEAQ (reference sequence). The CDR3 reads CASSLGTSGSYEQFF. As DNA, the CDR3 is TGTGCCAGCAGCCTTGGGACTAGCGGGAGTTATGAGCAGTTCTTC.

The rearrangement uses TRBV15 and TRBJ2-1; 11 bases align to TRBD2. The CDR3 extends over 16 amino acids. CDR1 LNHNV and CDR2 YYDKDF come from the germline V gene (reference sequence). Trimming cost V 0 bases and J 8 bases; bases outside gene matches: 6. Written as DNA, the CDR3 is TGTGCCACCAGCAGAGATCTTCTAGCGGGGGGTTATGAGCAGTTCTTC. Protein: CATSRDLLAGGYEQFF.

The chain recombines TRBV27 with TRBJ2-2, with D possibly being TRBD2 (6 bases). Per the germline V gene, CDR1 is MNHEY and CDR2 is SMNVEV (reference sequence). V was cut by 7 bases and J by 0 bases, with 9 bases left in between. This CDR3 has 14 residues. The DNA for the CDR3 is TGTGCCAGCACCGGCGGGACGAACACCGGGGAGCTGTTTTTT. It encodes CASTGGTNTGELFF.

This clone was recorded at least ten times. The chain uses TRBV7-8 and TRBJ2-7; tentatively, D is TRBD2 (6 bases). Germline assignment: CDR1 SGHVS and CDR2 FQNEAQ. CDR3 size: 16 residues. Trimming took off 3 bases at V and 0 bases at J, with 15 bases between the two ends. DNA of the CDR3: TGTGCCAGCAGCTTGACGACTAGGGGCCTCTCCTACGAGCAGTACTTC. It codes for CASSLTTRGLSYEQYF.

There are many counts of this clone. The gene calls are TRBV9 and TRBJ2-6; D gene uncertain. Germline values: CDR1 SGDLS, CDR2 YYNGEE. Trimming took 6 bases from V and 0 from J, leaving 10 bases between them. The CDR3 covers 15 residues. The CDR3 reads CASTPGDSGANVLTF. As DNA, the CDR3 is TGTGCCAGCACCCCTGGAGACTCTGGGGCCAACGTCCTGACTTTC.

This clone was detected only a few times. This sequence joins TRBV7-9 and TRBJ1-2, with TRBD1 matching over 10 bases. V trimming: 1 base; J trimming: 8 bases; junction bases outside the gene matches: 10. Germline-derived CDR1 and CDR2 are SEHNR and FQNEAQ (reference sequence). CDR3 size: 16 residues. Here the CDR3 DNA reads TGTGCCAGCAGCTTAGGCGGAAGACAGGGGGCGAAGGGCTACACCTTC. The encoded protein is CASSLGGRQGAKGYTF.

The chain joins TRBV4-1 to TRBJ2-7; TRBD1 matches at 8 bases. Germline trimming cut 1 base from V and 3 bases from J; bases unmatched to any gene: 5. Germline loops: CDR1 MGHRA, CDR2 YSYEKL. CDR3 length equals 15 residues. Written as DNA, the CDR3 is TGCGCCAGCAGCCAAGTTGGGACAGGAGTCTACGAGCAGTACTTC. Protein sequence: CASSQVGTGVYEQYF.